One and the same sample provided the 17 T cell receptor beta chains below, sequenced in a study of blood T cell repertoires in COVID-19. Sequencing used immunoSEQ multiplex PCR; TCRdb keeps in-frame clones, though not all of them. The sample gives about 190,000 clones, roughly 80% of which show up once; 5.5% to 8.5% is in the top ten. Source material: peripheral blood. These TCRs come from a man in his sixties with acute or convalescent COVID-19.

The chain has TRBV6-1 and TRBJ2-6; a possible D gene is TRBD1 (5 bases). Between the trimmed V and J ends, which lost 0 bases and 2 bases, there was a span of 11 bases. The CDR3 contains 17 residues. The germline gives CDR1 MNHNS, CDR2 SASEGT. The CDR3 nucleotides are TGTGCCAGCAGTGAAGCGGGTCAGGGCACTGGGGCCAACGTCCTGACTTTC. This encodes CASSEAGQGTGANVLTF.

V is TRBV7-2 and J is TRBJ2-1, with 8 bases lining up with TRBD1. Germline V lookup: CDR1 SGHTA, CDR2 FQGNSA. The CDR3 is made up of 14 amino acids. V shed 7 bases, J shed 7 bases, and the junction held 9 bases outside the gene matches. CDR3 sequence (DNA): TGTGCCAGCACCTTTCGACAGGGGAGGAATGAGCAGTTCTTC. It is translated as CASTFRQGRNEQFF.

The chain carries TRBV24-1 and TRBJ2-1; 8 nucleotides match TRBD2. This CDR3 comprises 14 residues. V gave up 4 bases and J gave up 6 bases; unmatched junction bases: 4. Germline-derived CDR1 and CDR2 are KGHDR and SFDVKD. The CDR3 region is CATSETGTSNEQFF. CDR3 coding DNA: TGTGCCACCAGTGAGACCGGGACTAGCAATGAGCAGTTCTTC.

The chain couples TRBV5-1 to TRBJ2-1, with 10 bases lining up with TRBD2. The J segment lost 2 bases and the V segment lost 0 bases, leaving 11 bases of the junction unmatched. The CDR3 runs to 19 residues. The V gene's germline CDR1 is SGHRS and CDR2 YFSETQ. CDR3 sequence (DNA): TGCGCCAGCAGCTTGGGTCTAGCGGGAGAAGTTTATACCTACAATGAGCAGTTCTTC. As protein: CASSLGLAGEVYTYNEQFF. Full variable domain (rest looked up from reference TRBV5-1 and TRBJ2-1): KAGVTQTPRYLIKTRGQQVTLSCSPISGHRSVSWYQQTPGQGLQFLFEYFSETQRNKGNFPGRFSGRQFSNSRSEMNVSTLELGDSALYLCASSLGLAGEVYTYNEQFFGPGTRLTVL.

The rearrangement joins TRBV5-4 to TRBJ1-6, with TRBD1 matching over 9 bases. Unmatched junction bases numbered 5, after V lost 2 bases and J lost 8 bases. CDR1 and CDR2 from the germline V gene are SGHNT and YYREEE (reference sequence). This CDR3 spans 15 amino acids. CDR3 DNA sequence: TGTGCCAGCAGCTTCCCGGACAGGGGTGATTCACCCCTCCACTTT. Its translation is CASSFPDRGDSPLHF. Based on the CDR3 plus reference TRBV5-4 and TRBJ1-6, the full variable domain is ETGVTQSPTHLIKTRGQQVTLRCSSQSGHNTVSWYQQALGQGPQFIFQYYREEENGRGNFPPRFSGLQFPNYSSELNVNALELDDSALYLCASSFPDRGDSPLHFGNGTRLTVT.

This chain connects TRBV9 to TRBJ1-1; D is perhaps TRBD1 (6 bases). The CDR3 loop spans 15 amino acids. In germline, CDR1 is SGDLS, CDR2 YYNGEE. The V and J ends lost 9 bases and 4 bases respectively, with 22 bases between them. CDR3 amino acids: CAKRGTREGGTEAFF. In nucleotides, the CDR3 is TGTGCCAAAAGAGGGACCAGGGAAGGGGGCACTGAAGCTTTCTTT.

The rearrangement uses TRBV12-5 and TRBJ1-1; no firm D call. V was pared by 5 bases and J by 5 bases, with 15 bases between. Germline CDR1 LGHNT, CDR2 FRNRAP. The CDR3 is 14 residues long. This CDR3 is CASGATAGWTEAFF. In nucleotides, the CDR3 is TGTGCTAGTGGTGCAACTGCGGGGTGGACTGAAGCTTTCTTT.

CDR3 bases: TGTGCCAGCAGCCAGACCAAGCGGGGGAGCACCGGGGAGCTGTTTTTT. Protein product: CASSQTKRGSTGELFF. The chain uses TRBV3-1 (or the pseudogene TRBV3-2) and TRBJ2-2, with 8 bases lining up with TRBD2. The CDR3 runs to 16 residues. Germline V lookup: CDR1 LGHDT, CDR2 YNNKEL (reference sequence). V shed 3 bases, J shed 4 bases, and the junction held 7 bases outside the gene matches.

J is TRBJ2-4 and V is TRBV3-1 (or the pseudogene TRBV3-2), with a tentative D call TRBD2 (7 bases). CDR3 length equals 17 residues. The germline gives CDR1 LGHDT, CDR2 YNNKEL (reference sequence). V lost 5 bases, J lost 0 bases, and 17 bases lay in between. The CDR3 sequence is CASSARGASLAKNIQYF. CDR3 DNA sequence: TGTGCCAGCAGCGCCCGGGGGGCTTCCCTAGCCAAAAACATTCAGTACTTC.

CDR3 sequence (DNA): TGTGCCAGCAGTTACGGACACCCCTACGAGCAGTACTTC. Its protein product is CASSYGHPYEQYF. The V and J genes are TRBV12-3 or TRBV12-4 and TRBJ2-7; a possible D gene is TRBD1 (5 bases). With 4 bases removed from V and 2 bases from J, the gap between germline ends came to 9 bases. The CDR3 extends over 13 amino acids.

The V gene is TRBV7-8, the J gene TRBJ1-2; no reliable D call. V lost 0 bases and J lost 5, with 10 bases in between. Germline V CDR1 and CDR2: SGHVS, FQNEAQ. CDR3 length: 14 amino acids. The CDR3 sequence is CASSLAMDSYGYTF. As DNA, the CDR3 is TGTGCCAGCAGCTTAGCGATGGACTCTTATGGCTACACCTTC.

The genes are TRBV7-2 and TRBJ1-4; D possibly corresponds to TRBD1 (6 bases). Looked up from germline, CDR1 is SGHTA and CDR2 is FQGNSA. The ends were cut back, 1 base at V and 2 bases at J, with 11 bases in the middle. CDR3 length: 16 amino acids. The CDR3 DNA sequence: TGTGCCAGCAGCTTAGGTGGTCAGGGGACTAATGAAAAACTGTTTTTT. As protein: CASSLGGQGTNEKLFF.

The count of this clone is one. The CDR3 DNA is TGTGCCAGCAGCCAAGGGACTAGCACAGATACGCAGTATTTT. Translating gives CASSQGTSTDTQYF. The rearrangement uses TRBV4-2 and TRBJ2-3, with D perhaps matching TRBD2 (5 bases). CDR3 size: 14 residues. The V and J ends lost 1 base and 0 bases respectively, with 5 bases between them. CDR1 is LGHNA, CDR2 YNFKEQ, per germline.

This chain uses TRBV7-2 with TRBJ2-7, with 8 nucleotides matching TRBD2. Germline V lookup: CDR1 SGHTA, CDR2 FQGNSA. The J segment lost 2 bases and the V segment lost 1 base, leaving 4 bases of the junction unmatched. The CDR3 totals 15 residues. CDR3 region: CASSLGGLDPYEQYF. CDR3 nucleotide sequence: TGTGCCAGCAGCTTAGGGGGACTAGATCCCTACGAGCAGTACTTC.

The J gene is TRBJ1-3, the V gene TRBV7-8; the D gene is possibly TRBD1 (5 bases). CDR1 is SGHVS, CDR2 FQNEAQ, per germline. V gave up 2 bases and J gave up 1 base, with 12 bases separating them. This CDR3 is 16 amino acids long. The CDR3 protein is CASSLNRHASGNTIYF. DNA for the CDR3: TGTGCCAGCAGCTTAAACAGGCACGCTTCTGGAAACACCATATATTTT.

The rearrangement uses TRBV7-3 and TRBJ2-1, with D possibly matching TRBD2 (5 bases). Germline V lookup: CDR1 SGHTA, CDR2 FQGTGA. This CDR3 spans 15 amino acids. The germline V and J ends were trimmed by 5 bases and 1 base, with 12 bases remaining between them. DNA for the CDR3: TGTGCCAGCAGCCTACTAGTTTCTTCCTACAATGAGCAGTTCTTC. It codes for CASSLLVSSYNEQFF.

The chain joins TRBV5-1 to TRBJ2-5; 8 positions agree with TRBD2. The CDR3 runs to 13 residues. The junction had 3 bases not matched to a gene; V was cut back by 6 bases and J by 2 bases. CDR1 is SGHRS, CDR2 YFSETQ, per germline. The CDR3 spells CASTRGGQETQYF. Written as DNA, the CDR3 is TGCGCCAGCACCCGCGGGGGGCAAGAGACCCAGTACTTC.